This is a list of T cell receptor beta chains from one sample in a study of Graves' ophthalmopathy and Graves' hyperthyroidism. Using its own MiXCR run on the multiplex PCR reads, TCRdb lists one record per CDR3 protein. This table has a few hundred thousand distinct CDR3 sequences, 15% appearing once. Material for sequencing was peripheral blood. These TCRs come from a woman between 18 and 30 years old with stable Graves' hyperthyroidism. CDR3s include the opening cysteine and the closing phenylalanine or tryptophan. Each record gives: clone size, J gene, D gene, V gene, CDR3 DNA, CDR3 protein. D genes are given only for firm matches. Clone size is shown for a subset of rows, as once, few, many or a class of expanded clone.

>NA|TRBJ2-7|TRBD2|TRBV20-1
TGCAGTGCTCCAGCGGGGGCCGGGGAGTCCTACGAGCAGTACTTC
CSAPAGAGESYEQYF
>many|TRBJ1-2|NA|TRBV15
TGTGCCACCAGTCCCGACAGGTTGGCCCTCTACACCTTC
CATSPDRLALYTF
>NA|TRBJ1-3|NA|TRBV12-3/TRBV12-4
TGTGCCAGCATCCCTGGGTTTTTCTCTGGAAACACCATATATTTT
CASIPGFFSGNTIYF
>few|TRBJ1-3|NA|TRBV20-1
TGCAGTGCCCGCCGGGACCACTCTGGAAACACCATATATTTT
CSARRDHSGNTIYF
>many|TRBJ2-7|TRBD1|TRBV29-1
TGCAGCGTTGGCGTTCAAGGACAGGGGGCGGGCGAGCAGTACTTC
CSVGVQGQGAGEQYF
>many|TRBJ1-5|NA|TRBV6-5
TGTGCCAGCAGTTTACTAGGGGGGCGCAATCAGCCCCAGCATTTT
CASSLLGGRNQPQHF
>many|TRBJ1-6|NA|TRBV7-2
TGTGCCAGCAGCTTAGGGGTTGTTGGTTCACCCCTCCACTTT
CASSLGVVGSPLHF
>few|TRBJ2-6|TRBD2|TRBV4-1
TGCGCCAGCAGCCTTTACGCGGGAGCGGGGGCCAACGTCCTGACTTTC
CASSLYAGAGANVLTF
>many|TRBJ2-7|NA|TRBV6-1
TGTGCCAGCAGTGCAGGCCCCCTAGAGCAGTACTTC
CASSAGPLEQYF
>many|TRBJ2-4|NA|TRBV15
TGTGCCACCAGAGAGCTAGCCAAAAACATTCAGTACTTC
CATRELAKNIQYF
>few|TRBJ2-7|TRBD2|TRBV20-1
TGCAGTGCTAGTCCCCCGGGACTAGCGGGGGCAGCGTACGAGCAGTACTTC
CSASPPGLAGAAYEQYF
>many|TRBJ1-2|NA|TRBV6-1
TGTGCCAGCATTGGCGGACACAAGGCGAGCTATGGCTACACCTTC
CASIGGHKASYGYTF
>many|TRBJ1-1|NA|TRBV25-1
TGTGCCAGCAGTGAATATAGGAATTGGAACACTGAAGCTTTCTTT
CASSEYRNWNTEAFF
>many|TRBJ1-5|NA|TRBV7-8
TGTGCCAGCAGACCCGAATGGGGTTCCTCCCAGCCCCAGCATTTT
CASRPEWGSSQPQHF
>few|TRBJ2-5|TRBD1|TRBV9
TGTGCCAGCAGCGGAAGACAGGGGGGGACCCAGTACTTC
CASSGRQGGTQYF
>NA|TRBJ1-2|NA|TRBV20-1
TGCAGTGCTAGAGATGAAGACAGTAACTATGGCTACACCTTC
CSARDEDSNYGYTF
>NA|TRBJ1-2|NA|TRBV28
TGTGCCACCCCGGAAAAAGGCACCTCTAACTATGGCTACACCTTC
CATPEKGTSNYGYTF
>many|TRBJ1-1|NA|TRBV12-3/TRBV12-4
TGTGCCAGCAGTTTATTAGGGATTGGAGGGAACACTGAAGCTTTCTTT
CASSLLGIGGNTEAFF
>many|TRBJ1-5|NA|TRBV19
TGTGCCAGTAGTACACCCCCGGCCGGGACAACACGGTGGCCCCAGCATTTT
CASSTPPAGTTRWPQHF
>many|TRBJ1-1|TRBD1|TRBV12-3/TRBV12-4
TGTGCCAGCAGGCTACAGGGGGGCACTGAAGCTTTCTTT
CASRLQGGTEAFF
>few|TRBJ2-1|NA|TRBV6-9
TGTGCCAGCAGTTATGACTTTGAGCAGTTCTTC
CASSYDFEQFF
>once|TRBJ1-2|TRBD1|TRBV7-9
TGTGCCAGCGTAGACAGGGCGGGCGGCTACACCTTC
CASVDRAGGYTF
>many|TRBJ1-2|TRBD1|TRBV24-1
TGTGCCACCAGTGGCCGGGACAGAGGGTCGGGTGGCTACACCTTC
CATSGRDRGSGGYTF
>NA|TRBJ1-2|TRBD1|TRBV19
TGTGCCAGTAGTACCTCCGGGACAGGGTATGGCTACACCTTC
CASSTSGTGYGYTF
>many|TRBJ1-1|NA|TRBV29-1
TGCAGCGTTGAAGTAGGAGGGGGGTTGAACACTGAAGCTTTCTTT
CSVEVGGGLNTEAFF
>many|TRBJ1-1|NA|TRBV6-1
TGTGCCAGCAGTGCCGGACAGCCTAATGAAGCTTTCTTT
CASSAGQPNEAFF
>many|TRBJ2-7|NA|TRBV20-1
TGCAGTGCTGGGGGGTGGGGGAACCCCTACGAGCAGTACTTC
CSAGGWGNPYEQYF
>many|TRBJ2-5|NA|TRBV6-1
TGTGCCAGCAGTGAACTTACGCAAGAGACCCAGTACTTC
CASSELTQETQYF
>many|TRBJ2-4|TRBD2|TRBV12-3/TRBV12-4
TGTGCCAGCAGGGGGGAGGGGAAAAACATTCAGTACTTC
CASRGEGKNIQYF
>many|TRBJ2-5|NA|TRBV6-5
TGTGCCAGCAGTTGGAGTAACAGAGGGCAAGAGACCCAGTACTTC
CASSWSNRGQETQYF
>many|TRBJ2-5|TRBD1|TRBV5-1
TGCGCCAGCAGCTTGACCTCGGGACAGGGCGAGACCCAGTACTTC
CASSLTSGQGETQYF
>many|TRBJ2-7|NA|TRBV15
TGTGCCACCAGCAGAGGGACAAACCCCTACGAGCAGTACTTC
CATSRGTNPYEQYF
>many|TRBJ1-1|NA|TRBV20-1
TGCAGTGCTAGAGATTGGGCAGGGGACACTGAAGCTTTCTTT
CSARDWAGDTEAFF
>many|TRBJ1-1|TRBD1|TRBV20-1
TGCAGTGCCCCGGTCCCCAGGGGGGTCGACACTGAAGCTTTCTTT
CSAPVPRGVDTEAFF
>many|TRBJ2-7|NA|TRBV11-2
TGTGCCAGCAGCTTAGATTCCCCCCAGCAGTACTTC
CASSLDSPQQYF
>many|TRBJ1-5|TRBD1|TRBV12-3/TRBV12-4
TGTGCCAGCAGTTTAGGGACAGGGGATGGGATAGGGCCCCAGCATTTT
CASSLGTGDGIGPQHF
>many|TRBJ1-1|NA|TRBV2
TGTGCCAGCAGTGAGGGGAGCACTGAAGCTTTCTTT
CASSEGSTEAFF
>once|TRBJ2-5|TRBD2|TRBV6-1
TGTGCCAGCAAGGGAGGGGCCGCCAGGTTCGGTGAGACCCAGTACTTC
CASKGGAARFGETQYF
>few|TRBJ2-5|TRBD2|TRBV4-1
TGCGCCAGCAGCCAAGTGACTAGCTCCCGCGAGACCCAGTACTTC
CASSQVTSSRETQYF
>NA|TRBJ1-1|NA|TRBV12-3/TRBV12-4
TGTGCCAGCGCCCCACATCGGGCCACTGAAGCTTTCTTT
CASAPHRATEAFF
>many|TRBJ1-2|NA|TRBV29-1
TGCAGCGTTGATGGGAGCCCTGGCTACACCTTC
CSVDGSPGYTF
>NA|TRBJ1-2|NA|TRBV28
TGTGCCAGCAGCCACTACGGCCCGGGATATGGCTACACCTTC
CASSHYGPGYGYTF
>many|TRBJ1-1|NA|TRBV20-1
TGCAGTGCTAGAGACCCGAGAGATTACCGTCCTGAAGCTTTCTTT
CSARDPRDYRPEAFF
>many|TRBJ1-2|TRBD1|TRBV5-1
TGCGCCAGCAGCTTCGGCTCCCGGACAGGGCCAAACTATGGCTACACCTTC
CASSFGSRTGPNYGYTF
>few|TRBJ1-5|NA|TRBV6-5
TGTGCCAGCAGTTACGGTGGTACCAATCAGCCCCAGCATTTT
CASSYGGTNQPQHF
>few|TRBJ2-3|NA|TRBV11-2
TGTGCCAGCAGCTTAGTTGACGGGACCCCAAATACGCAGTATTTT
CASSLVDGTPNTQYF
>many|TRBJ1-2|NA|TRBV12-3/TRBV12-4
TGTGCCAGCAGTTTGGGCACCTACTATGGCTACACCTTC
CASSLGTYYGYTF
>once|TRBJ2-5|TRBD1|TRBV12-3/TRBV12-4
TGTGCCAGTAATCTAGGGGGCCGGTCGGAGACCCAGTACTTC
CASNLGGRSETQYF